This is a list of T cell receptor beta chains from one sample in a study of cytomegalovirus exposure and HLA in healthy donors. Data came from immunoSEQ multiplex PCR; TCRdb stores just in-frame clones and leaves some out. The repertoire includes over 200,000 clones, almost 80% of them detected once, and over 3.5% sits in the top ten. The material sequenced was PBMCs. These receptor sequences come from a male donor in good health and CMV-seronegative. Both conserved end residues are part of each CDR3. The order of the fields is clone size, J gene, D gene, V gene, CDR3 protein, CDR3 DNA. D genes are given only for firm matches. Clone size appears in some rows only: once, few, many, or a class for an expanded clone.

>.|TRBJ2-7|.|TRBV2
CAVLASYEQYF
TGTGCCGTACTAGCTTCCTACGAGCAGTACTTC
>.|TRBJ2-1|TRBD2|TRBV11-3
CASSHGLADYNEQFF
TGTGCCAGCAGCCACGGACTAGCGGACTACAATGAGCAGTTCTTC
>.|TRBJ2-5|TRBD2|TRBV13
CASTLAGGETQYF
TGTGCCAGCACCCTAGCGGGAGGAGAGACCCAGTACTTC
>.|TRBJ2-3|.|TRBV7-9
CSSSPKGGSRAQYF
TGTTCCAGCAGCCCAAAGGGGGGGAGTAGAGCGCAGTATTTT
>.|TRBJ2-5|TRBD1|TRBV7-9
CASSFRRDRRYQETQYF
TGTGCCAGCAGCTTCCGCCGGGACAGAAGGTACCAAGAGACCCAGTACTTC
>.|TRBJ1-1|.|TRBV27
CASSIQGNTEAFF
TGTGCCAGCAGTATACAGGGGAACACTGAAGCTTTCTTT
>.|TRBJ2-2|.|TRBV2
CASRSTGGSGELFF
TGTGCCAGCAGATCGACTGGGGGGTCCGGGGAGCTGTTTTTT
>.|TRBJ1-1|TRBD1|TRBV2
CASSEDRGPSEAFF
TGTGCCAGCAGTGAAGACAGGGGCCCGTCCGAAGCTTTCTTT
>.|TRBJ2-7|.|TRBV9
CASSRASSYEQYF
TGTGCCAGCAGCCGAGCGTCCTCCTACGAGCAGTACTTC
>.|TRBJ2-7|TRBD2|TRBV6-6
CASSTSGSTSYEQYF
TGTGCCAGCAGTACTAGCGGGAGTACGTCCTACGAGCAGTACTTC
>.|TRBJ1-5|.|TRBV19
CASSMAGLAGGQPQHF
TGTGCCAGTAGTATGGCTGGGTTAGCCGGAGGTCAGCCCCAGCATTTT
>.|TRBJ2-5|.|TRBV9
CASSVTTAHESTQYF
TGTGCCAGCAGCGTAACCACTGCTCACGAATCGACCCAGTACTTC
>.|TRBJ2-1|.|TRBV7-9
CASSPEERAGEQFF
TGTGCCAGCAGCCCCGAAGAGAGGGCAGGTGAGCAGTTCTTC
>.|TRBJ2-7|TRBD2|TRBV6-1
CASSALAGGRGEQYF
TGTGCCAGCAGTGCTTTAGCGGGAGGGCGAGGCGAGCAGTACTTC
>.|TRBJ2-1|TRBD2|TRBV11-2
CASSSRSGPSGRVTEQFF
TGTGCCAGCAGCTCACGGTCGGGTCCTAGCGGGAGGGTGACTGAGCAGTTCTTC
>few|TRBJ2-5|TRBD2|TRBV5-6
CASSLGALAGGETQYF
TGTGCCAGCAGCTTAGGGGCCCTAGCGGGAGGGGAGACCCAGTACTTC
>.|TRBJ1-2|.|TRBV4-1
CASSPMAGNDYGYTF
TGCGCCAGCAGCCCCATGGCAGGGAACGACTATGGCTACACCTTC
>.|TRBJ2-3|.|TRBV27
CASSFSGRRDTQYF
TGTGCCAGCAGTTTCAGCGGGCGTCGGGATACGCAGTATTTT
>.|TRBJ1-1|.|TRBV5-8
CASSLALRNTEAFF
TGTGCCAGCAGCTTGGCCCTCAGGAACACTGAAGCTTTCTTT
>few|TRBJ1-1|.|TRBV29-1
CSVEEVTGAEAFF
TGCAGCGTTGAAGAGGTTACAGGAGCTGAAGCTTTCTTT
>.|TRBJ1-5|.|TRBV19
CASVGYSNQPQHF
TGTGCCAGTGTCGGTTATAGCAATCAGCCCCAGCATTTT
>.|TRBJ2-3|TRBD1|TRBV7-9
CSSSLQGQGAADTQYF
TGTTCCAGCAGCTTACAGGGACAGGGGGCGGCAGATACGCAGTATTTT
>once|TRBJ1-2|TRBD1|TRBV7-3
CASSPGQGNYGYTF
TGTGCCAGCAGCCCGGGACAGGGGAACTATGGCTACACCTTC
>.|TRBJ1-4|.|TRBV9
CASSTSTGPNEKLFF
TGTGCCAGCAGCACCTCGACAGGACCTAATGAAAAACTGTTTTTT
>.|TRBJ2-7|.|TRBV11-2
CASSLGTGTYEQYF
TGTGCCAGCAGCCTGGGTACGGGAACCTACGAGCAGTACTTC
>.|TRBJ2-5|TRBD2|TRBV11-1
CASSSLSGRETQYF
TGTGCCAGCAGCTCCCTTAGCGGGAGGGAGACCCAGTACTTC
>.|TRBJ2-1|TRBD2|TRBV27
CASSYAGGHAFNEQFF
TGTGCCAGCAGTTATGCGGGAGGGCATGCTTTCAATGAGCAGTTCTTC
>few|TRBJ2-7|TRBD2|TRBV10-1
CASSEGLASSREQYF
TGCGCCAGCAGTGAGGGACTAGCATCCTCTCGCGAGCAGTACTTC
>.|TRBJ2-5|TRBD1|TRBV27
CASSLLPTGKQETQYF
TGTGCCAGCAGTTTACTACCGACAGGGAAGCAAGAGACCCAGTACTTC